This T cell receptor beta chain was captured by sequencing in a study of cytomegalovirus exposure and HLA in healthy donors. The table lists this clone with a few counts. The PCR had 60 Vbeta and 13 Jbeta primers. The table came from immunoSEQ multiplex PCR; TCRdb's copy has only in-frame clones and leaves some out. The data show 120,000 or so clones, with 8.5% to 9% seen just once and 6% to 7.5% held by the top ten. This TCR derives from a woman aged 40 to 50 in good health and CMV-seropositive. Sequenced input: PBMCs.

CDR3 sequence (DNA): TGTGCCAGCAGGTCAACATTGGAAGCTTTCTTT. This codes for CASRSTLEAFF. The gene calls are TRBV6-5 and TRBJ1-1; D remains unclear. Trimming pared 6 bases from V and 8 bases from J, leaving 10 bases between. This CDR3 contains 11 residues. CDR1 is MNHEY and CDR2 is SVGAGI in the germline V gene.